The 17 T cell receptor beta chains below come from one sample, sequenced in a study of chemoradiotherapy in HPV16-positive cancers. Sequencing used immunoSEQ multiplex PCR; TCRdb keeps in-frame clones, though not all of them. This sample yields about 8,900 clones, of which roughly 77% are seen a single time; about 10% belongs to the top ten. This specimen was collected from a patient who underwent chemoradiotherapy. These receptors originate from a human donor with HPV-associated anogenital cancer.

This chain links TRBV6-1 with TRBJ1-1, with 7 bases identical to TRBD1. Losses at the gene ends were 6 bases for V and 4 bases for J; bases not matched to a gene: 8. CDR3 length: 14 amino acids. Germline CDR1 reads MNHNS; CDR2 reads SASEGT. CDR3 DNA: TGTGCCAGCAGATTACAGGGGCCGGGCACTGAAGCTTTCTTT. This encodes CASRLQGPGTEAFF.

The chain joins TRBV5-6 to TRBJ1-1; possibly TRBD1 for D (5 bases). CDR3 size: 16 residues. V lost 1 base and J 1 base, leaving 14 bases between the germline ends. Germline assignment: CDR1 SGHDT and CDR2 YYEEEE. The CDR3 bases are TGTGCCAGCAGCTTGCCGGGACCCCTCGCGAACACTGAAGCTTTCTTT. Its protein product is CASSLPGPLANTEAFF.

J is TRBJ1-6 and V is TRBV27; D call uncertain. The CDR3 runs to 14 residues. Germline V gives CDR1 MNHEY, CDR2 SMNVEV (reference sequence). The ends were cut back, 3 bases at V and 8 bases at J, with 11 bases in the middle. Here the CDR3 DNA reads TGTGCCAGCAGTTTGGGTCTCAGGTATTCACCCCTCCACTTT. It yields the protein CASSLGLRYSPLHF.

In its sample, this clone was seen a few times. Here the CDR3 reads CAISESRDISFRQPQHF. In DNA, the CDR3 is TGTGCCATCAGTGAGTCGAGGGACATATCTTTCCGTCAGCCCCAGCATTTT. The gene calls are TRBV10-3 and TRBJ1-5, with D perhaps matching TRBD1 (6 bases). Germline V lookup: CDR1 ENHRY, CDR2 SYGVKD. V was cut by 0 bases and J by 6 bases, with 18 bases left in between. CDR3 length equals 17 residues.

The V gene is TRBV27, the J gene TRBJ2-2; TRBD1 aligns across 9 bases. The germline V gene has CDR1 MNHEY and CDR2 SMNVEV (reference sequence). Germline trimming cut 8 bases from V and 4 bases from J; bases unmatched to any gene: 8. The CDR3 contains 15 residues. CDR3 nucleotide sequence: TGTGCCAGCGGGATACAGGGGGCGAGCACCGGGGAGCTGTTTTTT. It specifies CASGIQGASTGELFF.

V and J are TRBV19 and TRBJ1-2; TRBD1 might be the D (5 bases). Deletions cut 5 bases from V and 9 bases from J, with 16 bases between. CDR1 LNHDA and CDR2 SQIVND come from the germline V gene (reference sequence). The CDR3 spans 13 residues. CDR3 sequence reads: CASSAGIGGSYTF. DNA for the CDR3: TGTGCCAGTAGTGCAGGGATCGGGGGGAGCTACACCTTC.

This rearrangement joins TRBV19 to TRBJ1-1; a weak D match, TRBD1 (5 bases). Germline V gives CDR1 LNHDA, CDR2 SQIVND (reference sequence). This CDR3 is built from 12 residues. The V and J ends lost 11 bases and 1 base respectively, with 11 bases between them. The CDR3 region has the DNA TGTGCCGGATCAGGGCAGAACACTGAAGCTTTCTTT. Translation: CAGSGQNTEAFF.

The chain combines TRBV30 with TRBJ2-1, with TRBD1 matching 7 bases. The ends lost 4 bases at V and 0 bases at J; junction bases unmatched: 6. The CDR3 has 15 amino acids. Germline CDR1 is GTSNPN and CDR2 is SVGIG (reference sequence). CDR3 protein: CAWTGGESSYNEQFF. The CDR3 DNA reads TGTGCCTGGACAGGGGGTGAAAGCTCCTACAATGAGCAGTTCTTC.

Only a few counts were recorded for this clone. The V call is TRBV30, the J call TRBJ2-1; tentative D call: TRBD1 (6 bases). Germline lookup yields CDR1 GTSNPN and CDR2 SVGIG (reference sequence). This CDR3 is built from 12 residues. Trimming cost V 1 base and J 12 bases, with 13 bases left between them. The CDR3 coding sequence is TGTGCCTGGAGTGACCTCTTCAGGGGGCAGTTCTTC. Protein: CAWSDLFRGQFF. Complete variable domain (other parts from reference TRBV30 and TRBJ2-1): SQTIHQWPATLVQPVGSPLSLECTVEGTSNPNLYWYRQAAGRGLQLLFYSVGIGQISSEVPQNLSASRPQDRQFILSSKKLLLSDSGFYLCAWSDLFRGQFFGPGTRLTVL.

The chain joins TRBV5-1 to TRBJ1-1, with TRBD1 identical over 8 bases. Germline CDR1 is SGHRS and CDR2 is YFSETQ. V lost 7 bases, J lost 6 bases, and 14 bases stayed unmatched. CDR3 length: 15 residues. The CDR3 DNA reads as TGCGCCAGCTTCTCCGGGACAGGATTAGGGTCTGAAGCTTTCTTT. This gives the protein CASFSGTGLGSEAFF.

This rearrangement joins TRBV7-9 to TRBJ2-3, with 9 bases fitting TRBD2. V was clipped by 5 bases and J by 0 bases; unmatched bases: 3. There are 15 residues in the CDR3. Germline assignment: CDR1 SEHNR and CDR2 FQNEAQ (reference sequence). In DNA form, the CDR3 reads TGTGCCAGCAGCCAAAGCGGGGGGAGCACAGATACGCAGTATTTT. Residues: CASSQSGGSTDTQYF.

The V and J genes are TRBV6-5 and TRBJ1-5; D call uncertain. Trimming took off 3 bases at V and 2 bases at J, with 5 bases between the two ends. This CDR3 region has 13 residues. The germline CDR1 and CDR2 sequences are MNHEY and SVGAGI. The CDR3 here is CASSYGGNQPQHF. The CDR3 bases are TGTGCCAGCAGTTATGGGGGCAATCAGCCCCAGCATTTT.

This clone was detected a few times. The V and J genes are TRBV7-2 and TRBJ2-5; D call uncertain. The germline V gene has CDR1 SGHTA and CDR2 FQGNSA. Deletions cut 5 bases from V and 0 bases from J, with 10 bases between. This CDR3 comprises 14 residues. The CDR3 sequence: CASSPWAYQETQYF. CDR3 bases: TGTGCCAGCAGCCCCTGGGCGTACCAAGAGACCCAGTACTTC.

The J gene is TRBJ1-3, the V gene TRBV6-1; D not certain. The CDR3 has 13 amino acids. CDR1 and CDR2 (germline): MNHNS, SASEGT. V shed 3 bases and J shed 0 bases, with 3 bases lying between them. CDR3 amino acids: CASSDISGNTIYF. CDR3 DNA sequence: TGTGCCAGCAGTGACATCTCTGGAAACACCATATATTTT.

The chain has TRBV5-1 and TRBJ1-2, with D uncertain. The length of the CDR3 is 12 residues. Germline CDR1 SGHRS, CDR2 YFSETQ. With 0 bases removed from V and 6 bases from J, the gap between germline ends came to 6 bases. This chain's CDR3 is CASSLGQHGYTF. CDR3 nucleotides: TGCGCCAGCAGCTTGGGGCAACATGGCTACACCTTC.

This clone was seen only a few times. The rearrangement links TRBV7-8 to TRBJ2-1; 7 nucleotides align to TRBD1. The CDR3 loop spans 17 amino acids. Germline V CDR1 and CDR2: SGHVS, FQNEAQ. V dropped 7 bases and J dropped 2; count of bases not matched to a gene: 14. This CDR3 reads CASIPGTVNHPYNEQFF. For the CDR3, the DNA is TGTGCCAGCATTCCCGGGACAGTTAACCACCCCTACAATGAGCAGTTCTTC. Full variable domain (remainder filled in from reference TRBV7-8 and TRBJ2-1): GAGVSQSPRYKVAKRGQDVALRCDPISGHVSLFWYQQALGQGPEFLTYFQNEAQLDKSGLPSDRFFAERPEGSVSTLKIQRTQQEDSAVYLCASIPGTVNHPYNEQFFGPGTRLTVL.

V usage is TRBV19 and J usage is TRBJ1-1, with D perhaps matching TRBD1 (5 bases). The V and J ends lost 3 bases and 10 bases respectively, with 18 bases between them. The germline CDR1 and CDR2 sequences are LNHDA and SQIVND (reference sequence). This CDR3 has 14 amino acids. In DNA, the CDR3 is TGTGCCAGTAGTATTGTAGACCAGGGAGATGGAGCTTTCTTT. Translation: CASSIVDQGDGAFF.